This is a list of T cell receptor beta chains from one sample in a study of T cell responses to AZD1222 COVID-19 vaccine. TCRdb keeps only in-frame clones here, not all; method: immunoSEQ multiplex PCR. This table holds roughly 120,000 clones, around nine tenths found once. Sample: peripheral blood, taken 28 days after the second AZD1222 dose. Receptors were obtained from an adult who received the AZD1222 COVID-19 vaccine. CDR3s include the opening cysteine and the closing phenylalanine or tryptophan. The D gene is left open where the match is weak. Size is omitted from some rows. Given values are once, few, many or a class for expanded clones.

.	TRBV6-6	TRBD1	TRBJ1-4	TGTGCCAGCATGTTACCGGGACAGGGGAATGAAAAACTGTTTTTT	CASMLPGQGNEKLFF
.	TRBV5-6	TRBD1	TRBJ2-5	TGTGCCAGCAGCGGGGACAGCTTCCCTCCGAATAGGGAGACCCAGTACTTC	CASSGDSFPPNRETQYF
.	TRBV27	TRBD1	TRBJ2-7	TGTGCCAGCAGTTCTGGACAGGGCTACGAGCAGTACTTC	CASSSGQGYEQYF
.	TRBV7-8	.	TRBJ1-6	TGTGCCAGCAGCTTAGCGCGTTTTTACAGAACAAATTCACCCCTCCACTTT	CASSLARFYRTNSPLHF
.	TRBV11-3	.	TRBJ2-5	TGTGCCAGCAGCTTAGGCTCGGACTCAGCCTGGGAGACCCAGTACTTC	CASSLGSDSAWETQYF
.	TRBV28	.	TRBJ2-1	TGTGCCAGCAGTCCCTTACCGGTGGCTGAGCAGTTCTTC	CASSPLPVAEQFF
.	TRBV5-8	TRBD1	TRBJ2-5	TGTGCCAGCAGACAGACAGGGGTTTTTTCTTGGGAGACCCAGTACTTC	CASRQTGVFSWETQYF
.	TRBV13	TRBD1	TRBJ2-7	TGTGCCAGCAGCTTACAGGGGACAGGGGGGTACGAGCAGTACTTC	CASSLQGTGGYEQYF
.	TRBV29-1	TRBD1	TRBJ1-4	TGCAGCGGGGGACAGGGGGCCGAAAAACTGTTTTTT	CSGGQGAEKLFF
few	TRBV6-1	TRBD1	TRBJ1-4	TGTGCCAGCAGTGAGGGGGACAGGGTTGAAACTAATGAAAAACTGTTTTTT	CASSEGDRVETNEKLFF
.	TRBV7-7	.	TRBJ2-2	TGTGCTAGCAGCTTTACTGGGGGGAACACCGGGGAGCTGTTTTTT	CASSFTGGNTGELFF
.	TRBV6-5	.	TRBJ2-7	TGTGCCAGCAGTTACGGCGTTGGGGGCTACGAGCAGTACTTC	CASSYGVGGYEQYF
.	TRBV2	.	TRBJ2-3	TGTGCCAGCGGGCCGACGGGAGATACGCAGTATTTT	CASGPTGDTQYF
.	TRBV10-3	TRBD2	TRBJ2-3	TGTGCCATCAGTGATCCGTGGCGGGAGGTTTCAGATACGCAGTATTTT	CAISDPWREVSDTQYF
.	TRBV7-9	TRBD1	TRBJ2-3	TGTGCCAGCAGCTGGGGACAGTTGAGGGGCACAGATACGCAGTATTTT	CASSWGQLRGTDTQYF
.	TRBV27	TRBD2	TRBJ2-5	TGTGCCAGCAGGGGGGGGGTAGCGGGGCCTCGGGCCCAGTACTTC	CASRGGVAGPRAQYF
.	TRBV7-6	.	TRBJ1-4	TGTGCCAGCAGCTTAGACCACGGAGGGACGGGAGAAAAACTGTTTTTT	CASSLDHGGTGEKLFF
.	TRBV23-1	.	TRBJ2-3	TGCGCCAGCAGTCCGGGCCTTCTCCCAGATACGCAGTATTTT	CASSPGLLPDTQYF
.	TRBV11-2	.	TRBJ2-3	TGTGCCAGCAGCCCGCCAGGGAGGCTAGATACGCAGTATTTT	CASSPPGRLDTQYF
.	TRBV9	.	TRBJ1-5	TGTGCCAGCAGCGTCTGGGCCAGGTTCGGTAATCAGCCCCAGCATTTT	CASSVWARFGNQPQHF